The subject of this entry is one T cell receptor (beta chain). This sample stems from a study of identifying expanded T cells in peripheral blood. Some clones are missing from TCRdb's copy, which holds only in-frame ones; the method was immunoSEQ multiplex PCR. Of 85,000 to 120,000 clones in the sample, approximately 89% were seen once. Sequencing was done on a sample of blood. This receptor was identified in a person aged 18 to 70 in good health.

The CDR3 nucleotides are TGTGCCAGCAGCCTCGGACTAGCGGGAGGGCCGTTAACGGAGACCCAGTACTTC. Protein sequence: CASSLGLAGGPLTETQYF. V is TRBV14 and J is TRBJ2-5, with 15 bases fitting TRBD2. Germline V lookup: CDR1 SGHDN, CDR2 FVKESK. This CDR3 has 18 residues. J gave up 5 bases and V 4 bases, and 11 bases lay outside the gene matches. The complete variable domain, with remaining parts taken from reference TRBV14 and TRBJ2-5, reads EAGVTQFPSHSVIEKGQTVTLRCDPISGHDNLYWYRRVMGKEIKFLLHFVKESKQDESGMPNNRFLAERTGGTYSTLKVQPAELEDSGVYFCASSLGLAGGPLTETQYFGPGTRLLVL.